These 8 T cell receptor beta chains were all obtained from the same sample, sequenced in a study of control samples from healthy donors and cancer patients. Generated by immunoSEQ multiplex PCR, the TCRdb table keeps only in-frame clones and is missing some. The sample contains about 82,000 clones, 70% to 90% of which appear only once. The sample taken for sequencing was blood. These receptor sequences come from a man between 45 and 60 years old in good health.

This clone was observed a single time. The CDR3 loop is CASSAVTGGTGELFF. As DNA, the CDR3 is TGTGCCAGCAGCGCCGTCACAGGGGGCACCGGGGAGCTGTTTTTT. The chain is built from TRBV11-3 and TRBJ2-2, with 8 nucleotides matching TRBD1. CDR1 SGHNT and CDR2 YENEEA come from the germline V gene. Losses at the gene ends were 5 bases for V and 4 bases for J; bases not matched to a gene: 6. This CDR3 has 15 amino acids.

The rearrangement joins TRBV6-6 to TRBJ2-2, with 7 positions matching TRBD1. CDR1 and CDR2 (germline): MNHNY, SVGAGI (reference sequence). Losses at the gene ends were 5 bases for V and 2 bases for J; bases not matched to a gene: 5. The CDR3 has 15 amino acids. CDR3 amino acids: CASSAGTVNTGELFF. The CDR3 bases are TGTGCCAGCAGTGCCGGGACAGTTAACACCGGGGAGCTGTTTTTT.

The chain joins TRBV7-2 to TRBJ2-2, with D unresolved. Germline V CDR1 and CDR2: SGHTA, FQGNSA. The CDR3 covers 14 residues. V gave up 6 bases and J gave up 1 base, with 9 bases separating them. The CDR3 bases are TGTGCCAGCAGACGGACGGGGAACACCGGGGAGCTGTTTTTT. It translates to CASRRTGNTGELFF.

The chain combines TRBV12-3 or TRBV12-4 with TRBJ1-3; D not resolved. The V and J ends lost 8 bases and 2 bases respectively, with 10 bases between them. The CDR3 covers 13 residues. The CDR3 reads CASGSATGNTIYF. CDR3 DNA sequence: TGTGCCAGCGGTTCGGCAACTGGAAACACCATATATTTT.

The chain uses TRBV19 and TRBJ2-1, with 8 bases identical to TRBD1. Germline V lookup: CDR1 LNHDA, CDR2 SQIVND (reference sequence). There are 15 residues in the CDR3. The V segment lost 3 bases and the J segment 2 bases; nucleotides outside the gene matches: 3. The CDR3 spells CASSMTGDPYNEQFF. The CDR3 DNA follows: TGTGCCAGTAGTATGACAGGGGACCCCTACAATGAGCAGTTCTTC.

The J gene is TRBJ2-7, the V gene TRBV11-2; D may be TRBD1 (6 bases). Trimming cost V 5 bases and J 12 bases, with 23 bases left between them. Germline values: CDR1 SGHAT, CDR2 FQNNGV. This CDR3 comprises 14 residues. In DNA, the CDR3 is TGTGCCAGCAGCCAACCTCGAAGGGGGACGGGGCGGTACTTC. As protein: CASSQPRRGTGRYF.

The gene calls are TRBV6-5 and TRBJ1-4; no reliable D call. The CDR3 totals 15 residues. V gave up 9 bases and J gave up 0 bases, with 14 bases separating them. The germline V gene has CDR1 MNHEY and CDR2 SVGAGI. CDR3 residues: CASSVQTATNEKLFF. CDR3 coding DNA: TGTGCCAGTTCTGTACAAACTGCAACTAATGAAAAACTGTTTTTT.

The chain uses TRBV5-6 and TRBJ2-6; tentatively, D is TRBD1 (5 bases). V lost 3 bases and J 2 bases, leaving 12 bases between the germline ends. From germline, CDR1 is SGHDT and CDR2 YYEEEE. The CDR3 has 16 residues. The CDR3 DNA follows: TGTGCCAGCAGCTGGGGCGTGGGCGCTGGGGCCAACGTCCTGACTTTC. It is translated as CASSWGVGAGANVLTF.